One and the same sample provided the 12 T cell receptor beta chains below, sequenced in a study of blood T cell repertoires in COVID-19 (dated by TCRdb to 2018 to 2020). Library prep was done by the immunoSEQ multiplex PCR assay. TCRdb re-hosts the immuneACCESS table, in-frame sequences only. Its copies lack some clones; in the studies checked, an unresolved V gene accounts for under half of them, and the cause for the rest is not known. This sample holds under 300,000 clones; approximately 90% were observed only once. The ten largest clones represent 2% to 2.5% of the sample. Specimen: peripheral blood. These receptors all come from a woman between 40 and 50 years old who had recovered from COVID-19.

This clone was seen only once. This chain uses TRBV7-3 with TRBJ1-2; no definite D call. Trimming shortened V by 1 base and J by 2 bases, and 20 bases separated the two germline ends. CDR1 and CDR2 (germline): SGHTA, FQGTGA. The CDR3 totals 18 residues. The CDR3 loop reads CASSLIPPGSGTNYGYTF. The CDR3, as DNA: TGTGCCAGCAGCTTAATTCCCCCGGGATCCGGTACAAACTATGGCTACACCTTC. Filled out from reference TRBV7-3 and TRBJ1-2, the complete variable domain reads GAGVSQTPSNKVTEKGKYVELRCDPISGHTALYWYRQSLGQGPEFLIYFQGTGAADDSGLPNDRFFAVRPEGSVSTLKIQRTERGDSAVYLCASSLIPPGSGTNYGYTFGSGTRLTVV.

V and J are TRBV19 and TRBJ2-2, with TRBD2 identical over 11 bases. J gave up 6 bases and V 8 bases, and 8 bases lay outside the gene matches. The CDR3 spans 15 residues. CDR1 is LNHDA and CDR2 is SQIVND in the germline V gene (reference sequence). In DNA form, the CDR3 reads TGTGCCAGTTCCCTGATAGCGGGAGGGGCCGGGGAGCTGTTTTTT. Protein: CASSLIAGGAGELFF.

The V gene is TRBV4-1, the J gene TRBJ1-6, with D perhaps TRBD1 (6 bases). The V and J ends lost 0 bases and 10 bases respectively, with 13 bases between them. The germline V gene has CDR1 MGHRA and CDR2 YSYEKL. The length of the CDR3 is 15 residues. The CDR3 DNA reads TGCGCCAGCAGCCAAGATATCACAGGGAGCTCACCCCTCCACTTT. Translated, it gives CASSQDITGSSPLHF.

The chain employs TRBV4-1 and TRBJ2-7, with D possibly being TRBD1 (5 bases). CDR1 and CDR2 (germline): MGHRA, YSYEKL. The CDR3 totals 13 residues. The V and J ends lost 2 bases and 1 base respectively, with 6 bases between them. The CDR3 sequence is CASSQRGSYEQYF. The CDR3 region has the DNA TGCGCCAGCAGCCAAAGGGGTTCCTACGAGCAGTACTTC.

The chain links TRBV19 to TRBJ2-6; D may be TRBD1 (5 bases). Germline CDR1 LNHDA, CDR2 SQIVND (reference sequence). This CDR3 spans 17 amino acids. Trimming took 10 bases from V and 0 from J, leaving 19 bases between them. The CDR3 nucleotides read TGTGCCACATCACGGCAGGGTGGGGCCTCTGGGGCCAACGTCCTGACTTTC. Encoded protein: CATSRQGGASGANVLTF.

The chain combines TRBV7-9 with TRBJ1-2; tentative D call: TRBD1 (6 bases). Germline V CDR1 and CDR2: SEHNR, FQNEAQ (reference sequence). Trimming cost V 7 bases and J 0 bases, with 18 bases left between them. CDR3 length equals 16 residues. CDR3 bases: TGTGCCAGCACCCCCCTCCCAACAGGGCCTAACTATGGCTACACCTTC. It encodes CASTPLPTGPNYGYTF.

This clone was seen once. V is TRBV11-3 and J is TRBJ2-3, with D possibly TRBD2 on 7 matching bases. CDR1 SGHNT and CDR2 YENEEA come from the germline V gene. CDR3 length: 14 amino acids. Trimming removed 5 bases at V and 7 bases at J, with 16 bases between. As DNA, the CDR3 is TGTGCCAGCAGCCCCGGGGGGCCCGACTATACGCAGTATTTT. It translates to CASSPGGPDYTQYF.

This chain uses TRBV9 with TRBJ1-4, with D possibly being TRBD1 (5 bases). CDR3 length: 13 residues. Looked up from germline, CDR1 is SGDLS and CDR2 is YYNGEE. V lost 8 bases, J lost 8 bases, and 16 bases lay in between. Here the CDR3 reads CASKAGEEEKLFF. The CDR3 bases are TGTGCCAGTAAAGCGGGGGAGGAGGAAAAACTGTTTTTT. Filled out from reference TRBV9 and TRBJ1-4, the complete variable domain reads DSGVTQTPKHLITATGQRVTLRCSPRSGDLSVYWYQQSLDQGLQFLIQYYNGEERAKGNILERFSAQQFPDLHSELNLSSLELGDSALYFCASKAGEEEKLFFGSGTQLSVL.

V gene TRBV30 combines with J gene TRBJ2-3, with TRBD2 matching 10 bases. This CDR3 region has 17 residues. The ends lost 0 bases at V and 2 bases at J; junction bases unmatched: 8. Germline values: CDR1 GTSNPN, CDR2 SVGIG (reference sequence). For the CDR3, the DNA is TGTGCCTGGAGTGTACAGAGGACTAGCGGCAACACAGATACGCAGTATTTT. Protein sequence: CAWSVQRTSGNTDTQYF.

The chain employs TRBV19 and TRBJ1-6; 9 nucleotides agree with TRBD1. This CDR3 contains 15 residues. CDR1 is LNHDA and CDR2 is SQIVND in the germline V gene (reference sequence). With 5 bases clipped from V and 7 bases from J, the junction kept 6 bases outside the gene matches. The CDR3 nucleotides read TGTGCCAGTAGTTCCTTGACAGGGGGAAATTCACCCCTCCACTTT. This encodes CASSSLTGGNSPLHF.

This clone turned up a few times. V is TRBV7-2 and J is TRBJ1-2; 9 positions match TRBD1. The CDR3 runs 14 residues. Germline V gene data show CDR1 as SGHTA and CDR2 as FQGNSA. J lost 6 bases, V lost 5 bases, and 7 bases had no gene match. CDR3 sequence: CASSPGQGSDGYTF. In DNA, the CDR3 is TGTGCCAGCAGCCCAGGACAGGGGTCGGATGGCTACACCTTC. The full variable domain, in which reference TRBV7-2 and TRBJ1-2 provide the parts outside the CDR3, is GAGVSQSPSNKVTEKGKDVELRCDPISGHTALYWYRQSLGQGLEFLIYFQGNSAPDKSGLPSDRFSAERTGGSVSTLTIQRTQQEDSAVYLCASSPGQGSDGYTFGSGTRLTVV.

The genes are TRBV27 and TRBJ2-3; 7 bases align to TRBD1. Looked up from germline, CDR1 is MNHEY and CDR2 is SMNVEV (reference sequence). The CDR3 consists of 19 residues. The V gene end was trimmed by 6 bases and the J gene end by 4 bases; junction bases not matched to a gene: 22. CDR3 bases: TGTGCCAGCAGAAACAGGGGTTTATCGGAAACAGTGAGTGCAGATACGCAGTATTTT. It yields the protein CASRNRGLSETVSADTQYF.